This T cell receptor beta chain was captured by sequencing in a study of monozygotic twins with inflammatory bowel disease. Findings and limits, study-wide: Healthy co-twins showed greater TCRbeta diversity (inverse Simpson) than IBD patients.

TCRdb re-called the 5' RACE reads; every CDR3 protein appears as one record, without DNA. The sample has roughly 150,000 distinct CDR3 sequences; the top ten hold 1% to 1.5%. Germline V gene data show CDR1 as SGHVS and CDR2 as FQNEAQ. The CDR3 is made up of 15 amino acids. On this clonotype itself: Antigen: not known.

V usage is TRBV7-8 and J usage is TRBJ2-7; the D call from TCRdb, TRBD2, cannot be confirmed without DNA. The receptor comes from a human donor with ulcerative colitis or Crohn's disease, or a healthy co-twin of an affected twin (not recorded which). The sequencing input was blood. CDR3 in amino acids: CASSLKRLAGDEQYF.